This T cell receptor (beta chain) was profiled in a study of CD8 T cells in ankylosing spondylitis (dated by TCRdb to the late 2010s). With respect to the entire study: T cell receptor beta repertoires were profiled in healthy donors and ankylosing spondylitis patients so that disease-linked TCR variants could be found. In total, the full study cohort was made up of about 110 healthy donors and roughly 27 ankylosing spondylitis patients. Peripheral blood was sampled, and synovial fluid was also collected from ankylosing spondylitis patients.

There are many counts of this clonotype. There is no known antigen for this receptor. The record has no base qualities; no much larger clone is one base away. TCRdb names Illumina HiSeq 2500 as the instrument used. TCR beta libraries were prepared by quantitative 5'-RACE with molecular barcodes. The published analysis was carried out like this. Disease-linked TCR variants were identified with a new computational method built on a probabilistic model of VDJ rearrangement. Using fastp at Q25 and MiXCR, TCRdb reprocessed the public reads and kept productive beta chains. Rows with a matching CDR3 protein are joined into one entry that keeps the most common DNA and genes. These V and J calls rely on TCRdb rather than the paper's analysis. Recorded for this sample are about 300,000 distinct CDR3 sequences; approximately 10% of them occurred a single time. Roughly a tenth of the sample rests with the top ten.

V is cut by 1 base and J by 3 bases, and the space between the germline ends is 12 bases. The CDR1 and CDR2 encoded by the germline V gene are SGHRS and YFSETQ. The CDR3 starts with the cysteine, ends with the phenylalanine, and has 15 residues. Only the CDR3 region is kept as DNA, spanning 45 bases read in frame from base 1. Beyond this particular receptor, the publication reports: The disease-linked clones showed a CD8+ phenotype and occurred at relatively low frequencies in peripheral blood. Some motif variants were previously reported in synovial fluid and blood of reactive arthritis patients, suggesting common disease-initiation mechanisms. Blood from ankylosing spondylitis patients appeared to be characterized by a TCR beta motif composed of about 8 highly homologous amino acid variants. The disease-linked clones were reported as significantly enriched in matched synovial fluid samples from ankylosing spondylitis patients.

This sequence was found in a female donor with ankylosing spondylitis or in good health (not recorded which). Sequencing used blood, either unsorted or a sorted T cell fraction (not recorded which). The chain uses TRBV5-1 and TRBJ2-3; a tentative D call is TRBD1 (5 bases match). The DNA sequence is as follows: TGCGCCAGCAGCTTGCAGGGATTTGGGACAGATACGCAGTATTTT. It specifies CASSLQGFGTDTQYF.